The text below deals with one T cell receptor beta chain. The sample is drawn from a study of control samples from healthy donors and cancer patients. This CDR3 has 14 amino acids. Germline V gene sequence: CDR1 SNHLY, CDR2 FYNNEI. Trimming removed 5 bases at V and 0 bases at J, with 7 bases between. Only in-frame clones appear in the TCRdb table, and some are missing; sequencing was by immunoSEQ multiplex PCR. The table shows 150,000 to 200,000 clones, with just under 95% occurring only once. This clonotype was obtained from a young man in good health. The specimen was blood. This chain joins TRBV2 and TRBJ2-2; weak D call: TRBD1 (5 bases). The CDR3 DNA is TGTGCCAGCAGTATGGACACGAACACCGGGGAGCTGTTTTTT. It codes for CASSMDTNTGELFF.